This entry concerns a single TCR beta chain. This specimen includes other DNA sequences encoding the same CDR3. This entry belongs to a study of blood T cell repertoires in COVID-19. Study background: Samples taken during acute and convalescent COVID-19 were collected in the United States, Italy and Spain. Sources were T cells, B-cell-depleted T cells, or PBMCs; the material itself was cDNA or gDNA.

Assay: immunoSEQ multiplex PCR; the TCRdb copy retains only in-frame clones and omits some. This sample yields more than 45,000 clones, of which roughly 90% are seen a single time; about 15% belongs to the top ten. With 0 bases removed from V and 1 base from J, the gap between germline ends came to 8 bases. Germline CDR1 is SGDLS and CDR2 is YYNGEE. The CDR3 is 15 amino acids. The sample was peripheral blood. The TCR originated in a human donor with active COVID-19. The donor label of this sample is uncertain. This chain joins TRBV9 and TRBJ2-1, with TRBD1 as a possible D gene (6 bases). The CDR3 coding sequence is TGTGCCAGCAGCGTAGGGCAGGGGTCCTACAATGAGCAGTTCTTC. This sequence encodes CASSVGQGSYNEQFF. Variable domain in full (rest from reference TRBV9 and TRBJ2-1): DSGVTQTPKHLITATGQRVTLRCSPRSGDLSVYWYQQSLDQGLQFLIQYYNGEERAKGNILERFSAQQFPDLHSELNLSSLELGDSALYFCASSVGQGSYNEQFFGPGTRLTVL.